These T cell receptor beta chains were read from a single sample in a study of radiation and T cells in renal cell carcinoma. Clones were read by immunoSEQ multiplex PCR, and TCRdb kept only the in-frame ones, dropping some. The sample yields tens of thousands of clones, about 86% seen once. Material: blood, obtained from a patient whose treatment included radiotherapy and nephrectomy. The receptors come from a woman in her 50s with renal cell carcinoma. The CDR3 runs from the conserved cysteine through the conserved F or W. D genes are given only for firm matches. Clone size, where shown, is once, few, many, or a class for clones that have expanded.

NA,TRBJ1-2,TRBV5-5,NA,CASSPGLGSNEYGYTF,TGTGCCAGCAGCCCGGGCCTGGGGTCAAACGAATATGGCTACACCTTC
NA,TRBJ2-7,TRBV30,NA,CAWSGIGRATLPYEQYF,TGTGCCTGGAGTGGTATCGGACGGGCGACTCTCCCCTACGAGCAGTACTTC
NA,TRBJ2-7,TRBV5-4,NA,CASSTDKTGTLRGEQYF,TGTGCCAGCAGCACCGATAAGACCGGGACTCTCCGTGGTGAGCAGTACTTC
NA,TRBJ2-7,TRBV7-2,TRBD2,CASSLVWGPGGAVSEQYF,TGTGCCAGCAGCTTAGTGTGGGGCCCGGGGGGGGCTGTTTCCGAGCAGTACTTC
NA,TRBJ2-5,TRBV9,NA,CASSVMTEETQYF,TGTGCCAGCAGCGTAATGACTGAAGAGACCCAGTACTTC
few,TRBJ1-5,TRBV19,NA,CASTQSSDSNQPQHF,TGTGCCAGTACGCAGTCCTCGGATAGCAATCAGCCCCAGCATTTT
NA,TRBJ2-5,TRBV5-4,NA,CASSPDTRETQYF,TGTGCCAGCAGCCCGGACACCCGAGAGACCCAGTACTTC
NA,TRBJ1-1,TRBV28,NA,CALVRDMGLNTEAFF,TGTGCCCTTGTCCGGGACATGGGATTGAACACTGAAGCTTTCTTT
few,TRBJ1-2,TRBV30,NA,CAWSYLGPRGYTF,TGTGCCTGGAGTTACCTCGGGCCTCGTGGCTACACCTTC
NA,TRBJ1-4,TRBV5-4,TRBD1,CASSLGQGPATNEKLFF,TGTGCCAGCAGCTTGGGACAGGGGCCCGCAACTAATGAAAAACTGTTTTTT
NA,TRBJ1-1,TRBV5-1,NA,CASSLDGKNTEAFF,TGCGCCAGCAGCTTGGACGGGAAGAACACTGAAGCTTTCTTT
NA,TRBJ2-1,TRBV5-5,TRBD2,CASSLAEASGRARSYNEQFF,TGTGCCAGCAGCTTGGCCGAGGCTAGCGGGAGGGCCAGGTCCTACAATGAGCAGTTCTTC
once,TRBJ1-4,TRBV7-9,NA,CASSLGSGVLNEKLFF,TGTGCCAGCAGCTTAGGTTCTGGGGTTCTTAATGAAAAACTGTTTTTT
NA,TRBJ2-1,TRBV7-2,NA,CASSLAGAYNEQFF,TGTGCCAGCAGCTTAGCGGGAGCCTACAATGAGCAGTTCTTC
few,TRBJ1-6,TRBV2,TRBD1,CASSEAQGDYSPLHF,TGTGCCAGCAGTGAAGCGCAGGGGGATTATTCACCCCTCCACTTT
NA,TRBJ2-7,TRBV19,NA,CASSPSGRVWNEQYF,TGTGCCAGTAGTCCCTCAGGCAGGGTTTGGAACGAGCAGTACTTC
NA,TRBJ2-1,TRBV4-2,TRBD2,CASSIGTSGPGEQFF,TGTGCCAGCAGCATCGGGACTAGCGGGCCGGGGGAGCAGTTCTTC
NA,TRBJ2-1,TRBV7-2,NA,CASRLSAGEGNEQFF,TGTGCCAGCAGGCTTAGCGCAGGGGAAGGTAATGAGCAGTTCTTC
NA,TRBJ2-3,TRBV11-2,TRBD1,CASSLDLVGQGKTDTQYF,TGTGCCAGCAGCTTAGATCTGGTAGGACAGGGGAAGACAGATACGCAGTATTTT
NA,TRBJ2-3,TRBV19,TRBD2,CASRASGRDTQYF,TGTGCCAGTAGGGCTAGCGGGAGGGATACGCAGTATTTT